This is a list of T cell receptor beta chains from one sample in a study of blood T cell repertoires in COVID-19. Measured with immunoSEQ multiplex PCR; TCRdb has only the in-frame clones, and not every one. The sample has about 370,000 clones, approximately 89% seen once. The sequenced sample consisted of PBMCs or T cells enriched from blood (not recorded which). These receptors were taken from a woman in her twenties or thirties who had recovered from COVID-19. Both conserved end residues are part of each CDR3. Each record gives: clone size, J gene, D gene, V gene, CDR3 protein, CDR3 DNA. A D gene is named only where the DNA matches it firmly. Size values are once, few and many counts, or a class for expanded clones, and some rows have none.

size: -
J: TRBJ1-5
D: TRBD1
V: TRBV15
CDR3: CATSRETGGYQPQHF
DNA: TGTGCCACCAGCAGGGAGACAGGGGGCTATCAGCCCCAGCATTTT

size: many
J: TRBJ2-7
D: TRBD1
V: TRBV6-5
CDR3: CASNRDRAYEQYF
DNA: TGTGCCAGCAACCGGGACAGAGCCTACGAGCAGTACTTC

size: -
J: TRBJ1-6
D: -
V: TRBV6-5
CDR3: CASSRGAENSPLHF
DNA: TGTGCCAGCAGCCGCGGTGCCGAGAATTCACCCCTCCACTTT

size: -
J: TRBJ2-2
D: TRBD1
V: TRBV24-1
CDR3: CATSDPPGQGAGELFF
DNA: TGTGCCACCAGTGATCCACCGGGACAGGGTGCCGGGGAGCTGTTTTTT

size: -
J: TRBJ2-5
D: TRBD1
V: TRBV18
CDR3: CASSLRGTGGETQYF
DNA: TGTGCCAGCTCCCTTCGTGGGACAGGGGGAGAGACCCAGTACTTC

size: -
J: TRBJ2-2
D: TRBD2
V: TRBV19
CDR3: CASSPGLARNTGELFF
DNA: TGTGCCAGTAGTCCCGGACTAGCGAGGAACACCGGGGAGCTGTTTTTT

size: -
J: TRBJ1-1
D: TRBD1
V: TRBV11-2
CDR3: CASSSGTALNTEAFF
DNA: TGTGCCAGCAGCTCCGGGACAGCCCTGAACACTGAAGCTTTCTTT

size: -
J: TRBJ2-2
D: TRBD2
V: TRBV5-1
CDR3: CASSLVGTSGISTGELFF
DNA: TGCGCCAGCAGCTTGGTCGGGACTAGCGGGATTAGCACCGGGGAGCTGTTTTTT

size: -
J: TRBJ2-7
D: TRBD2
V: TRBV6-4
CDR3: CASSDGGGSYEQYF
DNA: TGTGCCAGCAGTGACGGGGGGGGATCCTACGAGCAGTACTTC

size: -
J: TRBJ2-1
D: -
V: TRBV6-9
CDR3: CASSYVGVGSYNEQFF
DNA: TGTGCCAGCAGTTATGTCGGGGTCGGCTCCTACAATGAGCAGTTCTTC

size: -
J: TRBJ2-5
D: -
V: TRBV11-2
CDR3: CASSLGLQETQYF
DNA: TGTGCCAGCAGCTTAGGTCTGCAAGAGACCCAGTACTTC

size: -
J: TRBJ2-4
D: -
V: TRBV7-9
CDR3: CASSSRDTNIQYF
DNA: TGTGCCAGCAGCTCCCGGGACACAAACATTCAGTACTTC

size: -
J: TRBJ1-3
D: -
V: TRBV3-1/TRBV3-2
CDR3: CASSQDRGPWEIGNTIYF
DNA: TGTGCCAGCAGCCAAGATCGTGGACCTTGGGAGATCGGGAACACCATATATTTT

size: -
J: TRBJ2-3
D: TRBD2
V: TRBV27
CDR3: CASSLSGTTYSGADTQYF
DNA: TGTGCCAGCAGTTTATCCGGGACTACCTATAGCGGGGCAGATACGCAGTATTTT

size: -
J: TRBJ1-5
D: -
V: TRBV30
CDR3: CAWAGAYNQPQHF
DNA: TGTGCCTGGGCAGGGGCTTACAATCAGCCCCAGCATTTT

size: once
J: TRBJ2-2
D: TRBD2
V: TRBV19
CDR3: CASSTLLAGTNTGELFF
DNA: TGTGCCAGTAGTACTTTACTAGCGGGGACTAACACCGGGGAGCTGTTTTTT

size: once
J: TRBJ2-7
D: TRBD2
V: TRBV5-4
CDR3: CASSLDSGSFHEQYF
DNA: TGTGCCAGCAGCTTGGATAGCGGGAGTTTTCACGAGCAGTACTTC

size: -
J: TRBJ1-2
D: -
V: TRBV29-1
CDR3: CSVEGGSYGYTF
DNA: TGCAGCGTTGAAGGCGGGAGCTATGGCTACACCTTC

size: few
J: TRBJ1-6
D: -
V: TRBV15
CDR3: CATSISSYNSPLHF
DNA: TGTGCCACCTCTATCTCATCCTATAATTCACCCCTCCACTTT

size: -
J: TRBJ2-7
D: TRBD1
V: TRBV6-5
CDR3: CASRMGQNSYEQYF
DNA: TGTGCCAGCAGGATGGGACAGAACTCCTACGAGCAGTACTTC

size: -
J: TRBJ1-5
D: -
V: TRBV25-1
CDR3: CASSESGEGQPQHF
DNA: TGTGCCAGCAGTGAATCAGGGGAAGGGCAGCCCCAGCATTTT

size: -
J: TRBJ1-3
D: TRBD1
V: TRBV5-5
CDR3: CASTYQGAGGNTIYF
DNA: TGTGCCAGCACCTACCAGGGGGCTGGTGGAAACACCATATATTTT

size: once
J: TRBJ1-1
D: -
V: TRBV30
CDR3: CAWSTLATTEAFF
DNA: TGTGCCTGGAGTACCCTCGCTACCACTGAAGCTTTCTTT

size: -
J: TRBJ2-1
D: -
V: TRBV28
CDR3: CASSLWRSGTPSNEQFF
DNA: TGTGCCAGCAGTTTATGGCGATCCGGGACTCCAAGCAATGAGCAGTTCTTC

size: -
J: TRBJ2-5
D: -
V: TRBV28
CDR3: CASSLEYGQGRETQYF
DNA: TGTGCCAGCAGTTTAGAATACGGGCAGGGGAGAGAGACCCAGTACTTC

size: -
J: TRBJ2-7
D: -
V: TRBV24-1
CDR3: CATSAATGRIPYEQYF
DNA: TGTGCCACCAGTGCCGCGACAGGGAGGATTCCCTACGAGCAGTACTTC

size: -
J: TRBJ1-1
D: -
V: TRBV27
CDR3: CASSLPLMDSRPEAFF
DNA: TGTGCCAGCAGTTTGCCACTAATGGACAGCCGTCCTGAAGCTTTCTTT

size: -
J: TRBJ1-2
D: TRBD1
V: TRBV28
CDR3: CASSFGQGANYGYTF
DNA: TGTGCCAGCAGTTTCGGACAGGGAGCTAACTATGGCTACACCTTC

size: -
J: TRBJ2-1
D: TRBD2
V: TRBV2
CDR3: CASSATSGPENEQFF
DNA: TGTGCCAGCAGTGCCACTAGCGGCCCCGAAAATGAGCAGTTCTTC

size: -
J: TRBJ1-5
D: -
V: TRBV7-2
CDR3: CASSPDRNQPQHF
DNA: TGTGCCAGCAGCCCTGACAGAAATCAGCCCCAGCATTTT

size: -
J: TRBJ1-5
D: TRBD1
V: TRBV7-2
CDR3: CASSLQTGRADQPQHF
DNA: TGTGCCAGCAGCCTCCAGACAGGGCGGGCTGATCAGCCCCAGCATTTT

size: -
J: TRBJ1-2
D: -
V: TRBV19
CDR3: CASSIREGGYTF
DNA: TGTGCCAGTAGTATAAGAGAGGGAGGCTACACCTTC

size: -
J: TRBJ1-2
D: -
V: TRBV3-1/TRBV3-2
CDR3: CASSQAGSGSTF
DNA: TGTGCCAGCAGCCAAGCGGGGAGCGGGAGCACCTTC

size: -
J: TRBJ2-3
D: -
V: TRBV19
CDR3: CASSGTYTDTQYF
DNA: TGTGCCAGTAGCGGGACATACACAGATACGCAGTATTTT

size: -
J: TRBJ2-7
D: -
V: TRBV19
CDR3: CASLPNAGVPYEQYF
DNA: TGTGCCAGCCTACCGAACGCAGGGGTGCCCTACGAGCAGTACTTC

size: -
J: TRBJ2-7
D: TRBD1
V: TRBV3-1/TRBV3-2
CDR3: CASSHGTAYEQYF
DNA: TGTGCCAGCAGCCACGGGACAGCCTACGAGCAGTACTTC

size: -
J: TRBJ1-5
D: -
V: TRBV4-1
CDR3: CASSQGTVENQPQHF
DNA: TGCGCCAGCAGCCAAGGGACAGTGGAAAATCAGCCCCAGCATTTT

size: once
J: TRBJ2-2
D: TRBD1
V: TRBV28
CDR3: CASIQGANTGELFF
DNA: TGTGCCAGCATCCAGGGGGCAAACACCGGGGAGCTGTTTTTT

size: once
J: TRBJ1-2
D: TRBD1
V: TRBV27
CDR3: CASSPQGARGYTF
DNA: TGTGCCAGCAGTCCCCAGGGGGCGAGAGGCTACACCTTC

size: -
J: TRBJ1-5
D: TRBD1
V: TRBV11-3
CDR3: CASVDRGRHNQPQHF
DNA: TGTGCCAGCGTAGACAGGGGACGGCACAATCAGCCCCAGCATTTT

size: -
J: TRBJ2-1
D: TRBD1
V: TRBV15
CDR3: CATSRGQGQGAYNEQFF
DNA: TGTGCCACCAGCAGAGGACAGGGACAGGGGGCCTACAATGAGCAGTTCTTC

size: few
J: TRBJ1-6
D: -
V: TRBV7-2
CDR3: CASSLALGLRDSPLHF
DNA: TGTGCCAGCAGCTTAGCGTTGGGACTTAGGGATTCACCCCTCCACTTT

size: -
J: TRBJ1-5
D: TRBD1
V: TRBV27
CDR3: CASSPWTGGSNQPQHF
DNA: TGTGCCAGCAGTCCCTGGACAGGGGGGAGCAATCAGCCCCAGCATTTT

size: -
J: TRBJ2-4
D: -
V: TRBV9
CDR3: CASSVGLAKNIQYF
DNA: TGTGCCAGCAGCGTTGGGCTAGCCAAAAACATTCAGTACTTC

size: -
J: TRBJ2-3
D: TRBD2
V: TRBV19
CDR3: CASRGGVQTDTQYF
DNA: TGTGCCAGTAGGGGGGGGGTACAGACAGATACGCAGTATTTT

size: -
J: TRBJ2-1
D: TRBD1
V: TRBV7-9
CDR3: CASSIWDRDYYNEQFF
DNA: TGTGCCAGCAGCATTTGGGACAGGGATTACTACAATGAGCAGTTCTTC

size: -
J: TRBJ2-1
D: TRBD2
V: TRBV7-3
CDR3: CASSPSGTSGGSSYNEQFF
DNA: TGTGCCAGCAGCCCATCCGGGACTAGCGGGGGGAGCTCCTACAATGAGCAGTTCTTC

size: -
J: TRBJ2-7
D: TRBD1
V: TRBV30
CDR3: CACWDRGTYEQYF
DNA: TGTGCCTGTTGGGACAGGGGCACCTACGAGCAGTACTTC

size: -
J: TRBJ1-5
D: -
V: TRBV6-5
CDR3: CASTRQPNQPQHF
DNA: TGTGCCAGCACGAGACAGCCAAATCAGCCCCAGCATTTT

size: -
J: TRBJ1-1
D: -
V: TRBV4-2
CDR3: CASSQGQSNTEAFF
DNA: TGTGCCAGCAGCCAAGGACAGTCGAACACTGAAGCTTTCTTT

size: -
J: TRBJ1-1
D: TRBD1
V: TRBV5-1
CDR3: CASSRGTGRGDTEAFF
DNA: TGCGCCAGCAGCAGGGGGACAGGGCGCGGAGACACTGAAGCTTTCTTT

size: -
J: TRBJ2-5
D: -
V: TRBV3-1/TRBV3-2
CDR3: CASSQELPRRETQYF
DNA: TGTGCCAGCAGCCAAGAATTACCTCGGCGGGAGACCCAGTACTTC

size: -
J: TRBJ1-2
D: -
V: TRBV5-1
CDR3: CASSLEQLYGYTF
DNA: TGCGCCAGCAGCTTGGAACAGCTCTATGGCTACACCTTC

size: -
J: TRBJ1-1
D: TRBD1
V: TRBV29-1
CDR3: CSATQGGTEAFF
DNA: TGCAGCGCCACTCAGGGGGGAACTGAAGCTTTCTTT

size: -
J: TRBJ1-5
D: TRBD1
V: TRBV3-1/TRBV3-2
CDR3: CASSQSRGQRLNF
DNA: TGTGCCAGCAGCCAATCTCGGGGACAGCGGTTGAATTTT

size: once
J: TRBJ1-5
D: TRBD1
V: TRBV9
CDR3: CASSEGTGLYNQPQHF
DNA: TGTGCCAGCAGCGAAGGGACAGGGCTCTACAATCAGCCCCAGCATTTT

size: -
J: TRBJ1-2
D: TRBD1
V: TRBV4-1
CDR3: CASSQEGQQNGYTF
DNA: TGCGCCAGCAGCCAAGAGGGACAGCAGAATGGCTACACCTTC

size: once
J: TRBJ1-5
D: TRBD1
V: TRBV2
CDR3: CASSAGTGDNQPQHF
DNA: TGTGCCAGCAGCGCCGGGACAGGGGACAATCAGCCCCAGCATTTT